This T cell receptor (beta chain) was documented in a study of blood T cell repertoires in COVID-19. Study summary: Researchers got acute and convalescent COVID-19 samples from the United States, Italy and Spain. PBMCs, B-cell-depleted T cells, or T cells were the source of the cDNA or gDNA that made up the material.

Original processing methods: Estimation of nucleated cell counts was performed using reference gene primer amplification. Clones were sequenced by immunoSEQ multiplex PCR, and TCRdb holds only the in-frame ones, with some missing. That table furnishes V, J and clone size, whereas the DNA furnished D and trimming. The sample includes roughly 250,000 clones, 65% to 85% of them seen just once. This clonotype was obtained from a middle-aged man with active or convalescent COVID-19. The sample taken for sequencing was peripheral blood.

The CDR3 nucleotides are TGTGCCAGCAGTGGAGCCCGCGGGTCCCAAGAGACCCAGTACTTC. Translated, it gives CASSGARGSQETQYF. The chain uses TRBV2 and TRBJ2-5; tentative D call: TRBD2 (5 bases). This CDR3 region has 15 residues. With 4 bases removed from V and 1 base from J, the gap between germline ends came to 13 bases. CDR1 and CDR2 from the germline V gene are SNHLY and FYNNEI.